This T cell receptor (beta chain) emerged from a study of technical replicates of blood from a handful of donors. Germline V CDR1 and CDR2: SEHNR, FQNEAQ (reference sequence). The CDR3 sequence is 15 residues long. V gave up 8 bases and J gave up 3 bases; unmatched junction bases: 10. Assay used: immunoSEQ multiplex PCR; TCRdb lists only in-frame clones, some missing. The sample carries about 80,000 clones, about 95% recorded once. The rearrangement links TRBV7-9 to TRBJ1-1; 9 bases fit TRBD1. This receptor was identified in a human donor in good health. Source material: T cells isolated from PBMCs. The CDR3 nucleotides read TGTGCCAGCTCCTTGACAGGGGGAGAACACACTGAAGCTTTCTTT. Translating it yields CASSLTGGEHTEAFF. Together with reference TRBV7-9 and TRBJ1-1, the CDR3 gives the full variable domain: DTGVSQNPRHKITKRGQNVTFRCDPISEHNRLYWYRQTLGQGPEFLTYFQNEAQLEKSRLLSDRFSAERPKGSFSTLEIQRTEQGDSAMYLCASSLTGGEHTEAFFGQGTRLTVV.